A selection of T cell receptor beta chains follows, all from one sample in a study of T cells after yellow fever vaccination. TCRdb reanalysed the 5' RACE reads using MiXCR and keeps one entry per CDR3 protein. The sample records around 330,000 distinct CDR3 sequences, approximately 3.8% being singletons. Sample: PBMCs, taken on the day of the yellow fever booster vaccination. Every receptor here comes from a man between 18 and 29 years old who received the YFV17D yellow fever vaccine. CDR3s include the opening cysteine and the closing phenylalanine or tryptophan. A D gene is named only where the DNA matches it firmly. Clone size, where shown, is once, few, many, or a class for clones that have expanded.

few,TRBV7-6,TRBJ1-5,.,TGTGCCAGCAGCTTACGGAGAGATAGCAATCAGCCCCAGCATTTT,CASSLRRDSNQPQHF
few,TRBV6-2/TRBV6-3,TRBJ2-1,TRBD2,TGTGCCAGCAGTTACTTACTAGCGGGGGAACTTGAGCAGTTCTTC,CASSYLLAGELEQFF
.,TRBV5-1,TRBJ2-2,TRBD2,TGCGCCAGCAGCTACCTAGCGGGGGGGCCGACCGGGGAGCTGTTTTTT,CASSYLAGGPTGELFF
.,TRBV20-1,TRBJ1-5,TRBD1,TGCAGTGCTAGAGAGACAACAGGGGAGGGCAATCAGCCCCAGCATTTT,CSARETTGEGNQPQHF
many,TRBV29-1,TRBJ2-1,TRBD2,TGCAGCGTTGAAGGGACTAGGGCGGGGAATGAGCAGTTCTTC,CSVEGTRAGNEQFF
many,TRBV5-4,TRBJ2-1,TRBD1,TGTGCCAGCAGCACCCCCGACAGGGGTCGGAATGAGCAGTTCTTC,CASSTPDRGRNEQFF
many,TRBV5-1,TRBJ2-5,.,TGCGCCAGCAACAAAGGAGAGACCCAGTACTTC,CASNKGETQYF
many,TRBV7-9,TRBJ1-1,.,TGTGCCAGCAGCTCATTACGGAGCACCTTGAACACTGAAGCTTTCTTT,CASSSLRSTLNTEAFF
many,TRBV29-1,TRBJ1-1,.,TGCAGCGGACTAGAGGGAGACTACACTGAAGCTTTCTTT,CSGLEGDYTEAFF
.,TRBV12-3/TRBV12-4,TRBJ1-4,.,TGTGCCAGCGGCCTACAGGGTTTAAAGGAAAAACTGTTTTTT,CASGLQGLKEKLFF
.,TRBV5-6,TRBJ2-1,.,TGTGCCAGCAGGACGCAAGGTTACAATGAGCAGTTCTTC,CASRTQGYNEQFF
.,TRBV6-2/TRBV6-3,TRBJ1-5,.,TGTGCCAGCACCACCTTCCGGGACAATGATAGTCGGGGTAGCAATCAGCCCCAGCATTTT,CASTTFRDNDSRGSNQPQHF
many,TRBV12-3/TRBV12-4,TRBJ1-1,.,TGTGCCAGCTGTCAGGCTAACACTGAAGCTTTCTTT,CASCQANTEAFF
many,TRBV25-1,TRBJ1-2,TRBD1,TGTGCCAGCAGGAACGAGGGGGCCTATGGCTACACCTTC,CASRNEGAYGYTF
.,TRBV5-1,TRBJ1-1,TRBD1,TGCGCCAGCCGCGCGGGGACAGGGATCAACACTGAAGCTTTCTTT,CASRAGTGINTEAFF
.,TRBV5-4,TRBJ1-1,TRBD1,TGTGCCAGCAGGGAGGACAGGGGACTGAACACTGAAGCTTTCTTT,CASREDRGLNTEAFF
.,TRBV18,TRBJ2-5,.,TGTGCCAGCTCACCAGGGGTTCAGCAAGAGACCCAGTACTTC,CASSPGVQQETQYF
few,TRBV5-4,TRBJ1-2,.,TGTGCCAGCAGCTTGGCCGGACAGAACTATGGCTACACCTTC,CASSLAGQNYGYTF
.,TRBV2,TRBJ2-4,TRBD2,TGTGCCAGGGCGGGGGAGACCAAAAACATTCAGTACTTC,CARAGETKNIQYF
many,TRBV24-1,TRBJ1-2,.,TGTGCCACCAGTGACCCGAGACAGAATAGTGGCTATGGCTACACCTTC,CATSDPRQNSGYGYTF
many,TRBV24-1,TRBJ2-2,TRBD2,TGTGCCACCAGTGACAGAGGACTAGCGGGGGGGCCCGGGGAGCTGTTTTTT,CATSDRGLAGGPGELFF
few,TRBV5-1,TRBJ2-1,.,TGCGCCAGCAGCTCGACGGGGGACCGGATTGGGAATGAGCAGTTCTTC,CASSSTGDRIGNEQFF
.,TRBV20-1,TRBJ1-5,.,TGCAGTGCCCCACAGATCAATCAGCCCCAGCATTTT,CSAPQINQPQHF
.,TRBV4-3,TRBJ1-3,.,TGCGCCAGCAGCCAAGTGATCGGGGGCGGAAACACCATATATTTT,CASSQVIGGGNTIYF
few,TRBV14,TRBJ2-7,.,TGTGCCAGCAGCCAAGCCTGGGACGGGCTGCCCACCTACGAGCAGTACTTC,CASSQAWDGLPTYEQYF
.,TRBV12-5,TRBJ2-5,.,TGTGCTAGTGGTTTGGCTCCGCTGACCGGGGGAGAGACCCAGTACTTC,CASGLAPLTGGETQYF
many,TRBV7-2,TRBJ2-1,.,TGTGCCAGCAGTCCTACTAGCCTCCTGCAGTTCTTC,CASSPTSLLQFF
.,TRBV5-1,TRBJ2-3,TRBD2,TGCGCCAGCAGCCTGGGCGGGACTAGCGTCACAGATACGCAGTATTTT,CASSLGGTSVTDTQYF
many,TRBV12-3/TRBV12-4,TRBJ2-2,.,TGTGCCAGCAGTTTGACCCGCACCGGGGAGCTGTTTTTT,CASSLTRTGELFF
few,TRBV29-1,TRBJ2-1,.,TGCAGCGTTGCAACGGACATCGATGAGCAGTTCTTC,CSVATDIDEQFF
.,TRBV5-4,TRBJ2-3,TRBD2,TGTGCCAGCAGCACGAGGACTAGCGGGGGGAGGACAGATACGCAGTATTTT,CASSTRTSGGRTDTQYF
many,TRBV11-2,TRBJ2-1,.,TGTGCCAGCAGCCCGATTTTAGGCAATGAGCAGTTCTTC,CASSPILGNEQFF
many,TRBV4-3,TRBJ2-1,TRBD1,TGCGCCAGCAGACATACAGGGGGGAATGAGCAGTTCTTC,CASRHTGGNEQFF
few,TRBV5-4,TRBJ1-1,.,TGTGCCAGCAGCTTCGGACAGATGAACACTGAAGCTTTCTTT,CASSFGQMNTEAFF
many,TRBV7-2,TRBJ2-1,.,TGTGCCAGCAGCTTAGCGCCGACCGGTTACAATGAGCAGTTCTTC,CASSLAPTGYNEQFF
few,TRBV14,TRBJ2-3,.,TGTGCCAGCAGCCGATTACAGGGTGGGGAAGATACGCAGTATTTT,CASSRLQGGEDTQYF
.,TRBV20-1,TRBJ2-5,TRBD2,TGCAGTGTAAGGACGGCGGGGTATAGCGGGGAGACCCAGTACTTC,CSVRTAGYSGETQYF
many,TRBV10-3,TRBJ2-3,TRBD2,TGTGCCATCAGTGAGTCGCCAGCGGGACTCACAGATACGCAGTATTTT,CAISESPAGLTDTQYF
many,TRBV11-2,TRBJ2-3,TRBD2,TGTGCCAGCACCCGACTAGCGGGGGAGGATACGCAGTATTTT,CASTRLAGEDTQYF
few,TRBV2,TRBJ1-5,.,TGTGCCAGCAGTAAGGAGTCTATACACAATCAGCCCCAGCATTTT,CASSKESIHNQPQHF
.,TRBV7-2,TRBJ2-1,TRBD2,TGTGCCAGCCAAACCGTAAGCGGGGCATACAATGAGCAGTTCTTC,CASQTVSGAYNEQFF
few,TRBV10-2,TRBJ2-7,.,TGCGCCAGCAGGGGTTCGTTTTTAGGGATTTCCTACGAGCAGTACTTC,CASRGSFLGISYEQYF
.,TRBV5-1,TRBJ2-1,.,TGCGCCAGCAGCGAGGGGACTCCCTACAATGAGCAGTTCTTC,CASSEGTPYNEQFF
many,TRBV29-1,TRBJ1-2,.,TGCAGCGTTGAAGGCGACATCCTTGGTCACTATGGCTACACCTTC,CSVEGDILGHYGYTF